Listed below are T cell receptor beta chains from one sample, sequenced in a study of blood T cells in healthy people across ages. TCRdb re-called the 5' RACE reads through MiXCR, storing one row per CDR3 protein. The sample has about 690,000 distinct CDR3 sequences, around 41% seen once; the top ten hold approximately 31%. Material: blood. The receptors were sampled from a man older than 75 in good health. CDR3s include the opening cysteine and the closing phenylalanine or tryptophan. The D gene is left open where the match is weak. A row's size may be missing; if present it is once, few, many or a size class.

CDR3: CASSQRAGTTDTQYF
DNA: TGTGCCAGCAGCCAACGGGCAGGGACCACAGATACGCAGTATTTT
J: TRBJ2-3
D: .
V: TRBV14
size: .

CDR3: CASSYRTNMGTRSNYGYTF
DNA: TGTGCCAGCAGTTACCGCACAAATATGGGGACAAGGAGTAACTATGGCTACACCTTC
J: TRBJ1-2
D: .
V: TRBV6-2/TRBV6-3
size: .

CDR3: CSATPSNTDTQYF
DNA: TGCAGTGCTACGCCCTCAAACACAGATACGCAGTATTTT
J: TRBJ2-3
D: .
V: TRBV20-1
size: few

CDR3: CASSLRTPTANYGYTF
DNA: TGTGCCAGCAGTTTACGAACACCGACCGCTAACTATGGCTACACCTTC
J: TRBJ1-2
D: .
V: TRBV28
size: .

CDR3: CASSLGRGTSGNEQFF
DNA: TGTGCCAGCAGCTTAGGCCGAGGGACTAGCGGCAATGAGCAGTTCTTC
J: TRBJ2-1
D: TRBD2
V: TRBV13
size: .

CDR3: CASSLLHTDTQYF
DNA: TGTGCCAGCAGCCTCCTGCACACAGATACGCAGTATTTT
J: TRBJ2-3
D: .
V: TRBV27
size: few

CDR3: CASSRLTSGGPPSYTDTQYF
DNA: TGTGCCAGCAGCCGATTGACTAGCGGGGGCCCACCGTCCTACACAGATACGCAGTATTTT
J: TRBJ2-3
D: TRBD2
V: TRBV7-9
size: .

CDR3: CASSLAGGVLYGYTF
DNA: TGTGCCAGCAGCTTGGCCGGAGGGGTTTTGTATGGCTACACCTTC
J: TRBJ1-2
D: .
V: TRBV5-6
size: .

CDR3: CASSLGGPESSPLHF
DNA: TGTGCCAGCAGTTTGGGAGGGCCGGAGAGTTCACCCCTCCACTTT
J: TRBJ1-6
D: .
V: TRBV12-3/TRBV12-4
size: many

CDR3: CASRERPTPIEQYF
DNA: TGCGCCAGCCGCGAACGGCCAACCCCCATCGAGCAGTACTTC
J: TRBJ2-7
D: .
V: TRBV5-1
size: .

CDR3: CASSVTQGDSPLHF
DNA: TGTGCCAGCAGCGTAACACAGGGGGATTCACCCCTCCACTTT
J: TRBJ1-6
D: TRBD1
V: TRBV7-9
size: .

CDR3: CASSLPPGHIYNEQYF
DNA: TGCGCCAGCAGCCTCCCTCCGGGACACATATACAATGAGCAGTACTTC
J: TRBJ2-7
D: .
V: TRBV5-1
size: few

CDR3: CSVEAGGSGGEQFF
DNA: TGCAGCGTTGAAGCAGGCGGGAGTGGGGGTGAGCAGTTCTTC
J: TRBJ2-1
D: TRBD2
V: TRBV29-1
size: few

CDR3: CSVNPGMNTDTQYF
DNA: TGCAGCGTAAACCCCGGAATGAACACAGATACGCAGTATTTT
J: TRBJ2-3
D: .
V: TRBV29-1
size: .

CDR3: CASSLRTDHQETQYF
DNA: TGCGCCAGCAGCCTAAGGACGGATCACCAAGAGACCCAGTACTTC
J: TRBJ2-5
D: .
V: TRBV5-1
size: .

CDR3: CATGVAGTGDEQFF
DNA: TGTGCCACCGGGGTAGCGGGAACGGGTGATGAGCAGTTCTTC
J: TRBJ2-1
D: TRBD2
V: TRBV3-1
size: few

CDR3: CASSLNPRVSLYF
DNA: TGTGCCAGCAGCCTAAACCCCAGGGTTAGCCTGTATTTT
J: TRBJ2-3
D: .
V: TRBV3-1
size: .

CDR3: CSARIRGRVNEQFF
DNA: TGCAGTGCTAGAATCAGGGGCCGCGTCAATGAGCAGTTCTTC
J: TRBJ2-1
D: .
V: TRBV20-1
size: few

CDR3: CSALSTAGLPRDTQYF
DNA: TGCAGTGCTTTATCCACTGCGGGACTTCCCCGCGATACGCAGTATTTT
J: TRBJ2-3
D: .
V: TRBV20-1
size: few

CDR3: CASSVGTGGGNEQFF
DNA: TGTGCCAGCAGCGTAGGGACAGGGGGTGGGAATGAGCAGTTCTTC
J: TRBJ2-1
D: TRBD1
V: TRBV9
size: many

CDR3: CASALGGTYNEQFF
DNA: TGTGCCAGCGCCCTGGGGGGGACATACAATGAGCAGTTCTTC
J: TRBJ2-1
D: .
V: TRBV9
size: .

CDR3: CASSRNRAYNEQFF
DNA: TGTGCCAGCAGTCGAAATCGGGCCTACAATGAGCAGTTCTTC
J: TRBJ2-1
D: .
V: TRBV7-2
size: few

CDR3: CASSTSGGPNEQFF
DNA: TGTGCCAGCAGCACTAGCGGGGGGCCCAATGAGCAGTTCTTC
J: TRBJ2-1
D: TRBD2
V: TRBV14
size: few

CDR3: CASSPPGTSGSNEQFF
DNA: TGTGCCAGCTCACCACCAGGGACTAGCGGGAGTAATGAGCAGTTCTTC
J: TRBJ2-1
D: TRBD2
V: TRBV18
size: .

CDR3: CASSQDLAGGNTGELFF
DNA: TGCGCCAGCAGCCAAGATCTGGCGGGGGGGAACACCGGGGAGCTGTTTTTT
J: TRBJ2-2
D: TRBD2
V: TRBV4-1
size: .

CDR3: CASSVSLSTEQFF
DNA: TGTGCCAGCAGTGTATCGCTATCTACTGAGCAGTTCTTC
J: TRBJ2-1
D: .
V: TRBV2
size: few

CDR3: CASRLDSNYGYTF
DNA: TGTGCCAGCAGACTAGACAGTAACTATGGCTACACCTTC
J: TRBJ1-2
D: .
V: TRBV6-5
size: .

CDR3: CSVGKASYGYTF
DNA: TGCAGCGTCGGTAAAGCGAGCTATGGCTACACCTTC
J: TRBJ1-2
D: .
V: TRBV29-1
size: .

CDR3: CASSLGLETGRAYEQYF
DNA: TGTGCCAGCAGCTTAGGTCTGGAGACAGGAAGAGCCTACGAGCAGTACTTC
J: TRBJ2-7
D: .
V: TRBV7-9
size: .

CDR3: CSARGREESFNTGELFF
DNA: TGCAGTGCTAGAGGCAGGGAGGAAAGTTTTAATACCGGGGAGCTGTTTTTT
J: TRBJ2-2
D: .
V: TRBV20-1
size: .

CDR3: CASSGLDGDEQFF
DNA: TGTGCCAGCAGCGGACTAGACGGGGATGAGCAGTTCTTC
J: TRBJ2-1
D: TRBD2
V: TRBV7-3
size: .

CDR3: CASSRDTGRGADTQYF
DNA: TGCGCCAGCAGCCGAGATACGGGCAGGGGTGCAGATACGCAGTATTTT
J: TRBJ2-3
D: .
V: TRBV4-3
size: .

CDR3: CASIIGTALGHEQYF
DNA: TGTGCCAGCATAATTGGGACAGCCCTCGGACACGAGCAGTACTTC
J: TRBJ2-7
D: TRBD1
V: TRBV6-1
size: once

CDR3: CASRKSTSGNEQYF
DNA: TGTGCCAGCAGGAAATCGACTAGCGGAAATGAGCAGTACTTC
J: TRBJ2-7
D: TRBD2
V: TRBV6-2/TRBV6-3
size: few

CDR3: CASSHTGTAMNIQYF
DNA: TGCGCCAGCAGCCACACGGGGACAGCAATGAACATTCAGTACTTC
J: TRBJ2-4
D: TRBD1
V: TRBV4-3
size: many

CDR3: CSAVRVADLGYEQYF
DNA: TGCAGTGCTGTCCGGGTAGCGGACCTCGGTTACGAGCAGTACTTC
J: TRBJ2-7
D: .
V: TRBV20-1
size: few

CDR3: CASTEDRVGEQYF
DNA: TGTGCCAGCACCGAGGACAGGGTGGGAGAGCAGTACTTC
J: TRBJ2-7
D: TRBD1
V: TRBV6-2/TRBV6-3
size: many

CDR3: CASSLRGGVYNEQYF
DNA: TGTGCCAGCAGCTTGAGAGGAGGGGTCTACAATGAGCAGTACTTC
J: TRBJ2-7
D: .
V: TRBV5-6
size: .

CDR3: CVSSPRVGPQETQYF
DNA: TGTGTCAGCAGCCCGCGAGTGGGCCCCCAAGAGACCCAGTACTTC
J: TRBJ2-5
D: .
V: TRBV7-2
size: .

CDR3: CASSLTRDIQETQYF
DNA: TGTGCCAGCAGCTTAACCCGGGACATACAAGAGACCCAGTACTTC
J: TRBJ2-5
D: .
V: TRBV7-2
size: .

CDR3: CASSPSQRVHNEQFF
DNA: TGTGCCAGCAGCCCAAGCCAGCGCGTACACAATGAGCAGTTCTTC
J: TRBJ2-1
D: .
V: TRBV7-2
size: .

CDR3: CASSQRGGRNSNQPQHF
DNA: TGCGCCAGCAGTCAGCGGGGAGGGCGAAATAGCAATCAGCCCCAGCATTTT
J: TRBJ1-5
D: .
V: TRBV10-1
size: .

CDR3: CSAGTGYWSYEQYF
DNA: TGCAGTGCTGGGACGGGGTATTGGTCCTACGAGCAGTACTTC
J: TRBJ2-7
D: .
V: TRBV20-1
size: once

CDR3: CASRQDSTYNEQYF
DNA: TGTGCCAGCAGGCAAGACAGCACTTACAATGAGCAGTACTTC
J: TRBJ2-5
D: .
V: TRBV6-2/TRBV6-3
size: .

CDR3: CAWRLGREEAFF
DNA: TGTGCCTGGAGACTGGGACGAGAGGAAGCTTTCTTT
J: TRBJ1-1
D: .
V: TRBV30
size: few

CDR3: CASSAPEGTLNTEAFF
DNA: TGTGCCAGCAGCGCCCCCGAGGGAACTTTGAACACTGAAGCTTTCTTT
J: TRBJ1-1
D: .
V: TRBV9
size: many

CDR3: CASSKQRDVGSGYTF
DNA: TGTGCCAGCAGCAAGCAGCGTGACGTGGGTTCTGGCTACACCTTC
J: TRBJ1-2
D: .
V: TRBV6-2/TRBV6-3
size: few

CDR3: CASSFLGQGYNEQYF
DNA: TGTGCCAGCAGTTTTTTGGGACAGGGGTACAATGAGCAGTACTTC
J: TRBJ2-7
D: TRBD1
V: TRBV28
size: many

CDR3: CTSSTTDGKETQYF
DNA: TGTACCAGCAGTACGACAGACGGAAAAGAGACCCAGTACTTC
J: TRBJ2-5
D: .
V: TRBV27
size: .

CDR3: CASSFDRASSYNEQFF
DNA: TGTGCCAGCAGTTTTGACAGGGCGAGCTCCTACAATGAGCAGTTCTTC
J: TRBJ2-1
D: TRBD1
V: TRBV28
size: few

CDR3: CASSLTPSGGGSGEQFF
DNA: TGCGCCAGCAGCTTGACGCCTAGCGGGGGGGGATCGGGTGAGCAGTTCTTC
J: TRBJ2-1
D: TRBD2
V: TRBV5-1
size: .

CDR3: CASSAVTRSPQETQYF
DNA: TGTGCCAGCAGTGCTGTGACTAGATCTCCGCAAGAGACCCAGTACTTC
J: TRBJ2-5
D: .
V: TRBV2
size: few